This entry lists 4 T cell receptor beta chains sequenced from one sample in a study of OX40 agonist ivuxolimab in advanced cancers. Clones were read by immunoSEQ multiplex PCR, and TCRdb kept only the in-frame ones, dropping some. The sample shows approximately 87,000 clones, approximately 89% of them seen only once. The sequences come from CD4+ or CD8+ T cells sorted from blood, collected in a trial of the OX40 agonist ivuxolimab. The origin of the receptors is an adult with an advanced solid tumor such as melanoma, head and neck, liver or kidney cancer.

The chain combines TRBV7-2 with TRBJ2-5; TRBD1 matches at 10 bases. CDR1 and CDR2 from the germline V gene are SGHTA and FQGNSA. Trimming at V came to 5 bases and at J to 1 base, leaving 4 bases not matched to a gene. There are 15 residues in the CDR3. The CDR3 here is CASSVDRGAQETQYF. The CDR3 region has the DNA TGTGCCAGCAGCGTGGACAGGGGGGCCCAAGAGACCCAGTACTTC.

This clone appeared a single time. The rearrangement links TRBV21-1 to TRBJ2-2; TRBD2 is taken as the D call from the table, unchecked against the DNA. TRBV21-1 represents a pseudogene. The CDR3 has 14 residues. CDR3: CASSGPGGTGELFF. The CDR3 DNA reads TGTGCCAGCAGCGGGCCGGGGGGGACCGGGGAGCTGTTTTTT.

The chain couples TRBV5-6 to TRBJ1-4; D is unresolved. The CDR3 has 12 residues. V shed 3 bases and J shed 4 bases, with 4 bases lying between them. The V gene's germline CDR1 is SGHDT and CDR2 YYEEEE. The CDR3: CASSWGNEKLFF. CDR3 bases: TGTGCCAGCAGCTGGGGTAATGAAAAACTGTTTTTT. Based on the CDR3 plus reference TRBV5-6 and TRBJ1-4, the full variable domain is DAGVTQSPTHLIKTRGQQVTLRCSPKSGHDTVSWYQQALGQGPQFIFQYYEEEERQRGNFPDRFSGHQFPNYSSELNVNALLLGDSALYLCASSWGNEKLFFGSGTQLSVL.

This rearrangement joins TRBV30 to TRBJ2-1; 11 bases map to TRBD2. The CDR3 totals 15 residues. Germline V CDR1 and CDR2: GTSNPN, SVGIG (reference sequence). The V gene end was trimmed by 3 bases and the J gene end by 8 bases; junction bases not matched to a gene: 9. The CDR3: CAWSPLAGVNDEQFF. CDR3 in DNA: TGTGCCTGGAGCCCACTAGCGGGAGTCAACGATGAGCAGTTCTTC. The variable domain in full, with the rest retrieved from reference TRBV30 and TRBJ2-1, is SQTIHQWPATLVQPVGSPLSLECTVEGTSNPNLYWYRQAAGRGLQLLFYSVGIGQISSEVPQNLSASRPQDRQFILSSKKLLLSDSGFYLCAWSPLAGVNDEQFFGPGTRLTVL.